This TCR beta chain emerged from a study of preoperative IRX-2 immunotherapy in early breast cancer. With termini counted, the CDR3 has 15 amino acids. Germline CDR1 is SSHAT and CDR2 is FNYEAQ (reference sequence). As to this clone: The limits of the CDR3 on the DNA are not certain, so only TCRdb's listed CDR3 is given.

The treatment here: preoperative locoregional IRX-2 cytokine immunotherapy. This phase Ib study tested locoregional IRX-2 cytokine immunotherapy given before surgery. Sequencing used immunoSEQ multiplex PCR; TCRdb keeps in-frame clones, though not all of them. The top ten hold roughly 6.5% of the sample, which has 30,000 to 35,000 clones, 90% to 95% seen once. This material was obtained from a patient treated with IRX-2 immunotherapy. This chain joins TRBV7-7 and TRBJ2-5. This TCR was recovered from a human donor with breast cancer. CDR3 region: CASSFGNGDQETQYF.